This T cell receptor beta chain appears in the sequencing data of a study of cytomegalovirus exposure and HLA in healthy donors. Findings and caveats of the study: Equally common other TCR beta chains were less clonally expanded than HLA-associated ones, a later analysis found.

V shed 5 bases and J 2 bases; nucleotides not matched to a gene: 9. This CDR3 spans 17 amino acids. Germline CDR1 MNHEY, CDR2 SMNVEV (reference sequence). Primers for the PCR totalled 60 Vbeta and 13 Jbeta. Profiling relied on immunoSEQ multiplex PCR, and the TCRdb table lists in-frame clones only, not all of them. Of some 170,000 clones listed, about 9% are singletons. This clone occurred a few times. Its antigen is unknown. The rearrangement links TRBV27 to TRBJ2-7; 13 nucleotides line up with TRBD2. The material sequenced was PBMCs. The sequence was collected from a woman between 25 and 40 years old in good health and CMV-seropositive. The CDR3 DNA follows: TGTGCCAGCAGTCGATTATCCGGGACTAGCGGGACCTACGAGCAGTACTTC. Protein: CASSRLSGTSGTYEQYF.